This T cell receptor beta chain appears in the sequencing data of a study of graft-versus-host responses after intestinal transplantation. Study context: Multivisceral, liver-intestinal, or isolated intestinal grafts were transplanted into recipients. Anti-thymocyte globulin served as induction for all recipients, who then took tacrolimus and steroids for 2 to 4 years.

Libraries were prepared by immunoSEQ multiplex PCR; TCRdb keeps only in-frame clonotypes and omits some of them. The table has about 98,000 clones, about 84% seen once. Points from the study as a whole: Graft-donor T cell macrochimerism coincided with high graft-versus-host to host-versus-graft clonal ratios in allografts. The marrow of recipients harbored GvH clones, and ileum or blood showed some of them first.

The V end lost 5 bases, the J end lost 0 bases, and 18 bases lay between the germline ends. The CDR3 consists of 16 residues. Germline-derived CDR1 and CDR2 are GTSNPN and SVGIG (reference sequence). Comment on this clone: Its antigen remains unidentified.

This sequence joins TRBV30 and TRBJ2-3; D is possibly TRBD1 (6 bases). The receptor's source is a human patient who received an intestinal transplant, so some T cells may come from the graft donor. The specimen was PBMCs, collected 255 days after intestinal transplant. CDR3: CAWPLGTPLSTDTQYF. CDR3 coding DNA: TGTGCCTGGCCGCTCGGGACACCCCTTAGCACAGATACGCAGTATTTT.